A single sample gave rise to the 25 T cell receptor beta chains below, sequenced in a study of identical twins. TCRdb reprocessed the 5' RACE reads with MiXCR, giving one entry per CDR3 protein. The table shows around 220,000 distinct CDR3 sequences, with over 11% occurring only once. The sequencing sample was made of memory (CD45RO+) T cells sorted from blood. Receptors originate from a woman aged 18 to 35 in good health.

The chain uses TRBV18 and TRBJ2-7; D call uncertain. The CDR3 is 15 residues long. V was cut by 4 bases and J by 6 bases, with 19 bases left in between. Germline values: CDR1 KGHSH, CDR2 LQKENI. CDR3: CASSLTTALPSEQYF. The CDR3 nucleotides read TGTGCCAGCTCACTCACTACGGCCCTCCCGAGCGAGCAGTACTTC.

The chain carries TRBV7-2 and TRBJ1-6; no definite D call. Germline CDR1 and CDR2: SGHTA and FQGNSA. The length of the CDR3 is 13 residues. The germline V and J ends were trimmed by 1 base and 12 bases, with 10 bases remaining between them. The CDR3 DNA sequence: TGTGCCAGCAGCTTAGATCCGGACCGACCCCTCCACTTT. Protein product: CASSLDPDRPLHF. Full variable domain (outside the CDR3, taken from reference TRBV7-2 and TRBJ1-6): GAGVSQSPSNKVTEKGKDVELRCDPISGHTALYWYRQSLGQGLEFLIYFQGNSAPDKSGLPSDRFSAERTGGSVSTLTIQRTQQEDSAVYLCASSLDPDRPLHFGNGTRLTVT.

CDR3 nucleotide sequence: TGTGCCAGCAGCCGCGGGACAGTAGGCTACGAGCAGTACTTC. It encodes CASSRGTVGYEQYF. V is TRBV11-2 and J is TRBJ2-7; a possible D gene is TRBD1 (7 bases). The V gene lost 5 bases and the J gene lost 3 bases, with 14 bases spanning the gap. The germline gives CDR1 SGHAT, CDR2 FQNNGV. The CDR3 contains 14 residues.

This clonotype has only a few counts. The CDR3 DNA sequence: TGTGCCAGCAGGGACAGAGAATACGAGCAGTACTTC. Protein: CASRDREYEQYF. The chain couples TRBV2 to TRBJ2-7; possibly TRBD1 for D (6 bases). V was trimmed by 6 bases and J by 4 bases, leaving 10 bases between them. The germline gives CDR1 SNHLY, CDR2 FYNNEI. CDR3 length: 12 residues.

The chain is built from TRBV20-1 and TRBJ1-5, with TRBD1 matching over 9 bases. The CDR3 loop spans 13 amino acids. The V gene end was trimmed by 6 bases and the J gene end by 3 bases; junction bases not matched to a gene: 3. Germline values: CDR1 DFQATT, CDR2 SNEGSKA (reference sequence). This CDR3 reads CSAGTGYNQPQHF. For the CDR3, the DNA is TGCAGTGCCGGGACAGGGTACAATCAGCCCCAGCATTTT.

This clonotype was detected only a few times. This sequence joins TRBV18 and TRBJ2-2, with no clear D. The V and J ends lost 3 bases and 0 bases respectively, with 14 bases between them. Germline assignment: CDR1 KGHSH and CDR2 LQKENI. The CDR3 consists of 17 residues. The CDR3 region is CASSPYYPGPNTGELFF. In DNA form, the CDR3 reads TGTGCCAGCTCACCGTATTACCCAGGCCCGAACACCGGGGAGCTGTTTTTT.

This clonotype was detected a few times. V is TRBV5-1 and J is TRBJ2-3; D uncertain. Germline CDR1 reads SGHRS; CDR2 reads YFSETQ. V lost 0 bases and J lost 1, with 9 bases in between. The CDR3 length is 15 residues. The CDR3 loop reads CASSLGPGGTDTQYF. In nucleotides, the CDR3 is TGCGCCAGCAGCTTGGGTCCGGGCGGCACAGATACGCAGTATTTT.

This clonotype was counted only a few times. The chain links TRBV7-2 to TRBJ2-5; TRBD2 is a possible D gene (6 bases). The length of the CDR3 is 15 residues. Per the germline V gene, CDR1 is SGHTA and CDR2 is FQGNSA. The V end lost 8 bases, the J end lost 2 bases, and 18 bases lay between the germline ends. The CDR3 protein is CASENPGAPQETQYF. For the CDR3, the DNA is TGTGCCAGCGAAAATCCGGGAGCCCCGCAAGAGACCCAGTACTTC. Together with reference TRBV7-2 and TRBJ2-5, the CDR3 gives the full variable domain: GAGVSQSPSNKVTEKGKDVELRCDPISGHTALYWYRQSLGQGLEFLIYFQGNSAPDKSGLPSDRFSAERTGGSVSTLTIQRTQQEDSAVYLCASENPGAPQETQYFGPGTRLLVL.

This clonotype was counted at least ten times. The gene calls are TRBV5-1 and TRBJ2-5; D unresolved. V shed 0 bases and J shed 2 bases, with 5 bases lying between them. In germline, CDR1 is SGHRS, CDR2 YFSETQ. The CDR3 runs 13 residues. The CDR3 reads CASSLGVQETQYF. DNA of the CDR3: TGCGCCAGCAGCTTGGGGGTTCAAGAGACCCAGTACTTC. The complete variable domain, with remaining parts taken from reference TRBV5-1 and TRBJ2-5, reads KAGVTQTPRYLIKTRGQQVTLSCSPISGHRSVSWYQQTPGQGLQFLFEYFSETQRNKGNFPGRFSGRQFSNSRSEMNVSTLELGDSALYLCASSLGVQETQYFGPGTRLLVL.

V usage is TRBV28 and J usage is TRBJ1-2; D is undetermined. The CDR3 spans 13 residues. V was cut by 6 bases and J by 3 bases, with 11 bases left in between. Germline assignment: CDR1 MDHEN and CDR2 SYDVKM. DNA of the CDR3: TGTGCCAGCAGACATGCGGGGTACTATGGCTACACCTTC. Residues: CASRHAGYYGYTF.

In its sample, this clonotype was seen many times. The chain links TRBV12-3 or TRBV12-4 to TRBJ2-3; D is ambiguous. V was clipped by 3 bases and J by 8 bases, with 9 bases between them. This CDR3 is built from 12 residues. Here the CDR3 reads CASSFNVGTQYF. CDR3 sequence (DNA): TGTGCCAGCAGTTTCAACGTGGGTACGCAGTATTTT.

A few counts support this clonotype. The chain links TRBV3-1 to TRBJ2-1; D is possibly TRBD1 (5 bases). Germline lookup yields CDR1 LGHDT and CDR2 YNNKEL (reference sequence). CDR3 size: 14 residues. Trimming left V 1 base short and J 7 bases short, with 11 bases between. The CDR3: CASSQGTMKNEQFF. The CDR3 coding sequence is TGTGCCAGCAGCCAAGGGACAATGAAGAATGAGCAGTTCTTC.

The rearrangement joins TRBV5-6 to TRBJ2-2; no definite D call. Germline V gene data show CDR1 as SGHDT and CDR2 as YYEEEE. V shed 9 bases and J shed 5 bases, with 14 bases lying between them. The CDR3 has 13 amino acids. The CDR3 nucleotides are TGTGCCATGGGCCCCCTTGGTACCGGGGAGCTGTTTTTT. Translating gives CAMGPLGTGELFF.

This clonotype appeared a few times. The CDR3 DNA sequence: TGCGCCAGCAGCAGCCGGGAATTTAATGAAAAACTGTTTTTT. This gives the protein CASSSREFNEKLFF. V and J are TRBV5-1 and TRBJ1-4; D call uncertain. Per germline, CDR1 SGHRS and CDR2 YFSETQ. The CDR3 contains 14 residues. Trimming removed 4 bases from V and 4 bases from J, with 11 bases in between.

The V and J genes are TRBV5-8 and TRBJ2-3; TRBD1 or TRBD2 may be the D gene (5 bases each). The V end was cut by 4 bases, the J end by 6 bases, with 18 bases between. Germline V gene lookup returns CDR1 SGHTS and CDR2 YDEGEE. The CDR3 totals 15 residues. CDR3 nucleotides: TGTGCCAGCAGCAAGGGACGTATCACAGAGGATACGCAGTATTTT. This translates into CASSKGRITEDTQYF. Full variable domain (rest looked up from reference TRBV5-8 and TRBJ2-3): EAGVTQSPTHLIKTRGQQATLRCSPISGHTSVYWYQQALGLGLQFLLWYDEGEERNRGNFPPRFSGRQFPNYSSELNVNALELEDSALYLCASSKGRITEDTQYFGPGTRLTVL.

The chain links TRBV6-5 to TRBJ1-5, with D maybe TRBD1 (5 bases). From germline, CDR1 is MNHEY and CDR2 SVGAGI. The germline V and J ends were trimmed by 3 bases and 3 bases, with 9 bases remaining between them. The CDR3 has 14 amino acids. The CDR3 DNA is TGTGCCAGCAGTTATGACAGTTTCAATCAGCCCCAGCATTTT. Its translation is CASSYDSFNQPQHF.

This chain uses TRBV9 with TRBJ2-5; possibly TRBD2 for D (6 bases). Trimming removed 1 base from V and 5 bases from J, with 15 bases in between. Germline CDR1 reads SGDLS; CDR2 reads YYNGEE. The CDR3 spans 15 residues. The CDR3 nucleotides are TGTGCCAGCAGCGTATTTAGCGGATCCGCCGAGACCCAGTACTTC. Amino acids: CASSVFSGSAETQYF.

The V call is TRBV20-1, the J call TRBJ1-1; the D gene is possibly TRBD1 (5 bases). There are 12 residues in the CDR3. V lost 0 bases and J 5 bases, leaving 7 bases between the germline ends. The germline V gene has CDR1 DFQATT and CDR2 SNEGSKA (reference sequence). The CDR3 nucleotides are TGCAGTGCTAGAGAGGGGGAAACTGAAGCTTTCTTT. The encoded protein is CSAREGETEAFF.

This clonotype has ten or more counts. The V call is TRBV5-1, the J call TRBJ2-5, with D possibly matching TRBD1 (6 bases). The CDR3 runs to 15 residues. The ends were cut back, 2 bases at V and 5 bases at J, with 16 bases in the middle. Germline V lookup: CDR1 SGHRS, CDR2 YFSETQ. The chain's CDR3 is CASSLDRSDGETQYF. The CDR3 nucleotides are TGCGCCAGCAGCTTAGACAGGTCAGACGGTGAGACCCAGTACTTC.

The chain is built from TRBV4-3 and TRBJ2-7; D gene unclear. Trimming pared 0 bases from V and 4 bases from J, leaving 7 bases between. This CDR3 has 13 residues. Germline V gene data show CDR1 as LGHNA and CDR2 as YSLEER. CDR3 in amino acids: CASSQDGQYEQYF. The CDR3 nucleotides read TGCGCCAGCAGCCAAGATGGGCAGTACGAGCAGTACTTC.

V gene TRBV9 combines with J gene TRBJ2-3; TRBD2 might be the D (5 bases). CDR3 length: 16 amino acids. Germline V gene data show CDR1 as SGDLS and CDR2 as YYNGEE. V shed 0 bases and J shed 3 bases, with 14 bases lying between them. The CDR3 sequence is CASSVGGVVGTDTQYF. Written as DNA, the CDR3 is TGTGCCAGCAGCGTAGGGGGAGTTGTTGGAACAGATACGCAGTATTTT.

The chain employs TRBV10-3 and TRBJ2-3, with D perhaps matching TRBD2 (5 bases). Trimming stripped 1 base from V and 1 base from J, with 12 bases between. Per germline, CDR1 ENHRY and CDR2 SYGVKD. The CDR3 has 16 amino acids. CDR3 nucleotide sequence: TGTGCCATCAGTGAGTTCCGACGGGGAGGCACAGATACGCAGTATTTT. Amino acid sequence: CAISEFRRGGTDTQYF.

This clonotype appeared many times. V gene TRBV7-2 combines with J gene TRBJ2-1, with D maybe TRBD2 (6 bases). V was shortened by 4 bases and J by 7 bases, with 17 bases between the two germline ends. Germline V CDR1 and CDR2: SGHTA, FQGNSA. This CDR3 is 15 amino acids long. The DNA for the CDR3 is TGTGCCAGCAGCTACTACTTGGGAGGAGGTAATGAGCAGTTCTTC. The encoded protein is CASSYYLGGGNEQFF.

The table lists this clonotype with many counts. The rearrangement uses TRBV5-1 and TRBJ2-4, with D perhaps TRBD2 (5 bases). The CDR3 consists of 15 residues. Per the germline V gene, CDR1 is SGHRS and CDR2 is YFSETQ. Trimming stripped 0 bases from V and 7 bases from J, with 14 bases between. CDR3 residues: CASSLASAPGNIQYF. CDR3 nucleotide sequence: TGCGCCAGCAGCTTGGCCTCGGCCCCGGGGAACATTCAGTACTTC.

The rearrangement uses TRBV7-3 and TRBJ1-1; D is ambiguous. V shed 5 bases and J shed 0 bases, with 7 bases lying between them. Germline values: CDR1 SGHTA, CDR2 FQGTGA. The CDR3 runs 13 residues. The CDR3 region is CASSPNMNTEAFF. In nucleotides, the CDR3 is TGTGCCAGCAGCCCCAATATGAACACTGAAGCTTTCTTT.